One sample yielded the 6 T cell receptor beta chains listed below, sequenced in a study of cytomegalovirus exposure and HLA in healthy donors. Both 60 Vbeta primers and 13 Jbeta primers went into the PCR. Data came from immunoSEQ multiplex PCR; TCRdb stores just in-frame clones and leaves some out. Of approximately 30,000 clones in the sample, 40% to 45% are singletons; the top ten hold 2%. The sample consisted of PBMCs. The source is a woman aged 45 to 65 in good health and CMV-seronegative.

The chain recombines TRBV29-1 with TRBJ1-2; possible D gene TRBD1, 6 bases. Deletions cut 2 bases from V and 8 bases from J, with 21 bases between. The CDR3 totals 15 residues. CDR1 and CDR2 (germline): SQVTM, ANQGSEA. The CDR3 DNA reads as TGCAGCGTTGAAAGACCTGACAACCCTGGGGGCGGCTACACCTTC. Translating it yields CSVERPDNPGGGYTF.

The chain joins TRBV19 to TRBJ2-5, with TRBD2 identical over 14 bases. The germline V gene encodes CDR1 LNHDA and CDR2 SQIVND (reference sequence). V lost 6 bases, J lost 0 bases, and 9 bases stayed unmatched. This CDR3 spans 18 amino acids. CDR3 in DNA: TGTGCCAGTAGCCGAGGACTAGCGGGGGGAAAGTACCAAGAGACCCAGTACTTC. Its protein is CASSRGLAGGKYQETQYF.

CDR3 nucleotide sequence: TGTGCCAGCAGAAGAAGCGCGGGTCCGGTCTACGAGCAGTACTTC. This gives the protein CASRRSAGPVYEQYF. V and J are TRBV27 and TRBJ2-7; D might be TRBD2 (5 bases). V lost 6 bases to trimming and J lost 3 bases, with 18 bases between them. The CDR3 consists of 15 residues. Germline V gene sequence: CDR1 MNHEY, CDR2 SMNVEV (reference sequence).

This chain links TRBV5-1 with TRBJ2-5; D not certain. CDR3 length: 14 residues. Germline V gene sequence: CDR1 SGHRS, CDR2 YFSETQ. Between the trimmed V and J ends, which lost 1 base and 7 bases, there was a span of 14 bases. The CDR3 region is CASSLTPSVGTQYF. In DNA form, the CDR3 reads TGCGCCAGCAGCTTGACCCCATCTGTCGGGACCCAGTACTTC.

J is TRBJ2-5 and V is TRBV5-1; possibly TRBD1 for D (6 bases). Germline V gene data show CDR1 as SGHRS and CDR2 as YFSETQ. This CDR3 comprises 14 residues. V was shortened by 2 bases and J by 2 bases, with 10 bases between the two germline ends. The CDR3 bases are TGCGCCAGCAGCTTCCTCGGACAGCAAGAGACCCAGTACTTC. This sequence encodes CASSFLGQQETQYF.

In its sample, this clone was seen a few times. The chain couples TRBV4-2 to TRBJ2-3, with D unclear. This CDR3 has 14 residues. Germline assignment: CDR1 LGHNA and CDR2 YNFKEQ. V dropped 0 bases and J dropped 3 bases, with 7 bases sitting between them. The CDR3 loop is CASSQDPRTDTQYF. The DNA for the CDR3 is TGTGCCAGCAGCCAAGACCCCAGGACAGATACGCAGTATTTT.